The T cell receptor (beta chain) described here comes from a study of T-cell reconstitution after alpha-beta-depleted transplantation in children. Notes on the study in general: Surviving recipient cells, namely T cells and thymic progenitors, were the source of high day-60 TCRbeta diversity in some patients. T-cell counts and diversity were attributed mostly to newly produced T cells one year after transplant. Alpha-beta T cells present about two months after transplant were reported to originate from several hundred expanded graft clones.

This clonotype was picked up many times. The antigen is not known. Germline loops: CDR1 SGHVS, CDR2 FQNEAQ. The CDR3 totals 19 residues. V shed 5 bases, J shed 4 bases, and the junction held 16 bases outside the gene matches. Unique molecular identifiers were built into the TCRbeta library. TCRdb re-called the PCR reads with MiXCR, one entry per CDR3 protein. This table has around 130,000 distinct CDR3 sequences, roughly 10% appearing once. The sample consisted of PBMCs, mostly from graft donor cells, taken 180 days after TCRalphabeta/CD19-depleted stem cell transplant. This sequence was found in a girl under three years old who had a stem cell transplant for combined immunodeficiency, so the T cells may come from the graft donor. The chain employs TRBV7-8 and TRBJ2-5; 13 bases are a match to TRBD2. The DNA of the CDR3 is TGTGCCAGCAGCCCCAATGTCGGACTAGCGGGAGTTGTAAGAGAGACCCAGTACTTC. Its translation: CASSPNVGLAGVVRETQYF.